This passage covers 14 T cell receptor beta chains from one sample sequenced in a study of blood T cells in healthy people across ages. Through a sample-barcoded 5' primer and a J-beta primer mix, a second PCR was run for roughly 7 to 11 cycles. TCRdb re-called the 5' RACE reads through MiXCR, storing one row per CDR3 protein. The profile shows about 970,000 distinct CDR3 sequences, roughly 51% of them singletons. Input material: blood. All receptors derive from a woman aged 55-69 years in good health.

This clonotype was recorded many times. The chain combines TRBV9 with TRBJ2-3; 8 bases map to TRBD1. In germline, CDR1 is SGDLS, CDR2 YYNGEE. The CDR3 has 15 amino acids. Trimming removed 0 bases from V and 4 bases from J; junction bases left unmatched: 4. Here the CDR3 reads CASSVGGQGPDTQYF. The CDR3, as DNA: TGTGCCAGCAGCGTAGGAGGACAGGGACCAGATACGCAGTATTTT.

This clonotype was counted between two and nine times. The chain is built from TRBV7-2 and TRBJ2-7, with TRBD2 identical over 14 bases. J was trimmed by 6 bases and V by 5 bases; bases with no gene match: 6. The CDR3 totals 15 residues. Germline V gene data show CDR1 as SGHTA and CDR2 as FQGNSA. The CDR3 loop reads CASSVGLAGGPEQYF. The CDR3 coding sequence is TGTGCCAGCAGCGTCGGACTAGCGGGAGGTCCCGAGCAGTACTTC.

This chain uses TRBV7-6 with TRBJ2-7; a weak D match, TRBD1 (6 bases). The V and J ends lost 4 bases and 6 bases respectively, with 19 bases between them. Per the germline V gene, CDR1 is SGHVS and CDR2 is FNYEAQ. The CDR3 has 15 amino acids. The CDR3 DNA is TGTGCCAGCAGCTCAGGGGTTTCAGGGGTTGGCGAGCAGTACTTC. It encodes CASSSGVSGVGEQYF.

The chain employs TRBV2 and TRBJ2-7; D remains ambiguous. Trimming cost V 4 bases and J 5 bases, with 6 bases left between them. This CDR3 region has 11 residues. CDR1 and CDR2 (germline): SNHLY, FYNNEI. This CDR3 reads CASSVQNEQYF. The CDR3, as DNA: TGTGCCAGCAGTGTTCAAAACGAGCAGTACTTC.

The J gene is TRBJ2-4, the V gene TRBV27, with a possible D match to TRBD2 (5 bases). The ends were cut back, 6 bases at V and 7 bases at J, with 19 bases in the middle. CDR1 and CDR2 (germline): MNHEY, SMNVEV (reference sequence). The CDR3 is 15 amino acids. The CDR3 loop reads CASRQGLGRWNIQYF. DNA for the CDR3: TGTGCCAGCAGACAAGGACTGGGCAGATGGAACATTCAGTACTTC.

The chain recombines TRBV27 with TRBJ1-2; 9 nucleotides align to TRBD1. Germline V lookup: CDR1 MNHEY, CDR2 SMNVEV (reference sequence). The CDR3 covers 14 residues. The junction had 5 bases not matched to a gene; V was cut back by 5 bases and J by 4 bases. CDR3 sequence reads: CASSATGGGYGYTF. Written as DNA, the CDR3 is TGTGCCAGCAGTGCCACAGGGGGCGGCTATGGCTACACCTTC.

The rearrangement links TRBV20-1 to TRBJ2-3; TRBD2 matches 12 bases. The germline V gene encodes CDR1 DFQATT and CDR2 SNEGSKA (reference sequence). The CDR3 covers 15 residues. Unmatched junction bases numbered 4, after V lost 2 bases and J lost 4 bases. CDR3 loop: CSARPASGRADTQYF. The CDR3 DNA reads as TGCAGTGCTAGACCCGCTAGCGGGAGGGCAGATACGCAGTATTTT.

The rearrangement joins TRBV12-3 or TRBV12-4 to TRBJ1-5; a possible D gene is TRBD1 (5 bases). CDR3 length: 16 amino acids. The V and J ends lost 5 bases and 3 bases respectively, with 17 bases between them. The CDR3 reads CASSHPWGLANQPQHF. CDR3 nucleotide sequence: TGTGCCAGCAGTCATCCATGGGGCCTCGCCAATCAGCCCCAGCATTTT.

The genes are TRBV7-9 and TRBJ2-1; TRBD1 is a possible D gene (5 bases). The CDR3 loop spans 16 amino acids. From germline, CDR1 is SEHNR and CDR2 FQNEAQ (reference sequence). Trimming shortened V by 1 base and J by 1 base, and 11 bases separated the two germline ends. The CDR3 DNA is TGTGCCAGCAGCTTAGTAGGGGTAAGGTCCTACAATGAGCAGTTCTTC. It encodes CASSLVGVRSYNEQFF.

The chain employs TRBV9 and TRBJ2-3; D ambiguous. This CDR3 has 12 amino acids. Trimming took off 7 bases at V and 3 bases at J, with 9 bases between the two ends. The germline V gene has CDR1 SGDLS and CDR2 YYNGEE. The CDR3 DNA reads TGTGCCAGCGGCCCGTGGACAGATACGCAGTATTTT. As protein: CASGPWTDTQYF.

This chain connects TRBV4-1 to TRBJ1-2; a weak D match, TRBD1 (5 bases). V lost 3 bases, J lost 5 bases, and 22 bases lay in between. Germline loops: CDR1 MGHRA, CDR2 YSYEKL. This CDR3 has 17 amino acids. As DNA, the CDR3 is TGCGCCAGCAGCCACCGTCTTCCTGGGGGGGGACCATATGGCTACACCTTC. It codes for CASSHRLPGGGPYGYTF.

This clonotype was observed a few times. The J gene is TRBJ1-2, the V gene TRBV25-1; 8 bases map to TRBD1. The CDR3 length is 16 residues. After removal of 0 bases from V and 2 bases from J, the junction contained 5 bases not matched to a gene. CDR1 MGHDK and CDR2 SYGVNS come from the germline V gene. The CDR3 loop reads CASSEYGQGRNYGYTF. The CDR3 DNA is TGTGCCAGCAGTGAATACGGACAGGGTAGGAACTATGGCTACACCTTC.

The chain links TRBV28 to TRBJ2-5; D is perhaps TRBD2 (5 bases). Germline assignment: CDR1 MDHEN and CDR2 SYDVKM. Trimming took off 8 bases at V and 11 bases at J, with 18 bases between the two ends. CDR3 length: 12 amino acids. CDR3 sequence: CASGSRYNEQYF. The CDR3 DNA reads TGTGCCAGCGGGAGCAGGTACAATGAGCAGTACTTC.

The J gene is TRBJ2-1, the V gene TRBV6-6; 13 bases map to TRBD2. Per the germline V gene, CDR1 is MNHNY and CDR2 is SVGAGI (reference sequence). There are 14 residues in the CDR3. The V gene end was trimmed by 6 bases and the J gene end by 10 bases; junction bases not matched to a gene: 6. The CDR3 protein is CASRRTSGSSEQFF. In DNA, the CDR3 is TGTGCCAGCAGGAGGACTAGCGGGAGTTCCGAGCAGTTCTTC.